This is a list of T cell receptor beta chains from one sample in a study of CD8 T cells in ankylosing spondylitis. TCRdb itself ran the 5' RACE reads through MiXCR, one entry per CDR3 protein. This table has under 950,000 distinct CDR3 sequences, 19% appearing once. The sequencing input was blood, either unsorted or a sorted T cell fraction (not recorded which). These receptors originate from a male donor with ankylosing spondylitis. The conserved cysteine and the conserved F or W are not part of the CDR3 here.

len: 13; j_gene: TRBJ2-5; v_gene: TRBV10-3; CDR3aa: ATTIGTTKPETQY
len: 11; j_gene: TRBJ1-4; v_gene: TRBV20-1; CDR3aa: SARNWGNEKLF
len: 13; j_gene: TRBJ1-1; v_gene: TRBV7-9; CDR3aa: ASSGGTGGNTEAF
len: 12; j_gene: TRBJ2-7; v_gene: TRBV11-3; CDR3aa: ASSPRVYAYEQY
len: 14; j_gene: TRBJ2-4; v_gene: TRBV20-1; CDR3aa: SARDTGGPVKNIQY
len: 14; j_gene: TRBJ2-1; v_gene: TRBV25-1; CDR3aa: ASSGEAGLERNEQF
len: 13; j_gene: TRBJ2-2; v_gene: TRBV12-3/TRBV12-4; CDR3aa: ASSFNSGGTGELF
len: 10; j_gene: TRBJ2-1; v_gene: TRBV5-6; CDR3aa: ASRFRFNEQF
len: 11; j_gene: TRBJ1-1; v_gene: TRBV15; CDR3aa: ATRHRGATEAF
len: 11; j_gene: TRBJ2-5; v_gene: TRBV7-8; CDR3aa: ASSFESGAAQY